The clone carrying this T cell receptor (beta chain) was found many times. The data derive from a study of regulatory T cells in long-lasting Graves disease. Combining iRepertoire HTBI primers with Arm-PCR of CDR3 regions, the authors built TCR beta libraries. TCRdb used MiXCR to reprocess the multiplex PCR reads, holding one entry per CDR3 protein. The repertoire holds 400,000 to 550,000 distinct CDR3 sequences, with around 17% as singletons. Time point reported: newly diagnosed GD, antithyroid drugs for less than 3 months. PBMC-extracted RNA yielded the TCR library. The V end was cut by 7 bases, the J end by 6 bases, with 6 bases between. Germline assignment: CDR1 LGHDT and CDR2 YNNKEL (reference sequence). This CDR3 spans 11 amino acids. These data were also reused for a study on T cells in Graves' hyperthyroidism and ophthalmopathy. That report adds: No ophthalmopathy progression within 18 months constituted stable Graves' hyperthyroidism.

The chain carries TRBV3-1 and TRBJ2-2; D is unresolved. The specimen was peripheral blood mononuclear cells (PBMCs), collected at new diagnosis, from a patient treated with antithyroid drugs. This clonotype originated in a young woman with Graves disease. The CDR3 bases are TGTGCCAGCATTGGCTCCGGGGAGCTGTTTTTT. It specifies CASIGSGELFF.